The rows below give T cell receptor beta chains drawn from one sample of a study of T cells in Graves' hyperthyroidism and ophthalmopathy. A single record per CDR3 protein comes from TCRdb applying MiXCR to the multiplex PCR reads. The sample contains about 420,000 distinct CDR3 sequences, approximately 14% of which appear only once. Sequencing used blood. Every receptor here comes from a woman in her late teens or twenties with Graves' hyperthyroidism. Both conserved end residues are part of each CDR3.

v_call cdr3_aa
TRBV2 CASSARDRGTEAFF
TRBV3-1 CASSQGLWGGNTEAFF
TRBV19 CASSRYGGRNTEAFF
TRBV6-6 CASSYSLHRDSNQPQHF
TRBV27 CASSLFGPQDNQPQHF
TRBV27 CASRDDRVSYEQYF
TRBV18 CASSPRAGESDGYTF
TRBV29-1 CSVEKAMATGGYNEQFF
TRBV2 CASFERDRVHEQYF
TRBV28 CAITKRDGAWEAFF
TRBV7-2 CASSLVGRSYEQYF
TRBV14 CASSARQGKGEKLFF
TRBV5-6 CASSRPQGGFGYTF
TRBV2 CASSEYRGATEAFF
TRBV7-2 CASSLRGRAGELFF
TRBV11-2 CASSLDLLNYNEQFF
TRBV6-1 CASSLIRSTGELFF
TRBV5-1 CASSPLTSGWEETQYF
TRBV6-1 CASSHRDNGNTIYF
TRBV6-1 CASSEEGTGWETQYF
TRBV7-3 CASSSQDNTEAFF
TRBV10-3 CAISSSGGYEQYF
TRBV3-1 CASRDSGRVYEQYF
TRBV20-1 CSARVGANIYNEQFF
TRBV7-3 CASSLNAVAGGPYEQYF
TRBV3-1 CASSQGGLSSSYEQYF
TRBV6-5 CASSYPLSRVQYF
TRBV9 CASSVSGMSSYNEQFF
TRBV20-1 CSARGAGVGETQYF
TRBV6-4 CASSDTGRNTGELFF
TRBV7-8 CASSLVAGRGNQPQHF
TRBV24-1 CATSDPTAGAYNEQFF
TRBV10-3 CAISGNRGRNSPLHF
TRBV2 CAIYRTATYEQYF
TRBV2 CASRQESGGGYEQYF
TRBV5-1 CASRAGVGDTDTQYF
TRBV20-1 CSARGGTTNEQFF
TRBV6-6 CASSYSGWGARYTF
TRBV18 CASSRIRDTRKRGSDTQYF
TRBV6-1 CASRGQGITGELFF
TRBV7-3 CASSLGQGGNSPLHF
TRBV27 CASRRGQGLSSPLHF
TRBV7-9 CASSLAELAAGDEQFF
TRBV20-1 CSACEASSYEQYF
TRBV19 CASSIDGADEQYF
TRBV18 CASSGDSNQPQHF
TRBV6-1 CASSTCCPGQLTEAFF